These 6 T cell receptor beta chains originate from one sample sequenced in a study of Graves' ophthalmopathy and Graves' hyperthyroidism. Amplification of the TCR beta CDR3 regions used RNA transcripts (as template). First-round RT-PCR with HTBI primers preceded a second-round multiplex PCR. In TCRdb, the multiplex PCR reads were re-called with MiXCR into one record per CDR3 protein. The top ten clones hold around 10% of a sample with some 1.1 million distinct CDR3 sequences, about 40% of them seen once. Specimen: peripheral blood or thyroid tissue (not recorded which). These receptors were obtained from an adult man with Graves' hyperthyroidism.

V and J are TRBV7-9 and TRBJ2-3, with 8 bases lining up with TRBD1. CDR1 is SEHNR, CDR2 FQNEAQ, per germline (reference sequence). Trimming removed 5 bases from V and 0 bases from J; junction bases left unmatched: 7. The CDR3 sequence is 16 residues long. The CDR3 coding sequence is TGTGCCAGCAGCCCCCGGACAGGGTTCAGCACAGATACGCAGTATTTT. It yields the protein CASSPRTGFSTDTQYF.

Many counts were recorded for this clonotype. The rearrangement uses TRBV5-1 and TRBJ1-6, with 10 bases lining up with TRBD1. This CDR3 is built from 16 residues. The germline V gene encodes CDR1 SGHRS and CDR2 YFSETQ. After removal of 3 bases from V and 6 bases from J, the junction contained 6 bases not matched to a gene. CDR3 in DNA: TGCGCCAGCAGCTCGAGGACAGGGGGTGGTAATTCACCCCTCCACTTT. Its translation: CASSSRTGGGNSPLHF.

Details on this clonotype: A single base separates this from a much larger clone, so it may be a read error. V and J are TRBV9 and TRBJ1-1, with a possible D match to TRBD1 (5 bases). The CDR3 contains 12 residues. CDR1 is SGDLS and CDR2 is YYNGEE in the germline V gene. Trimming cost V 3 bases and J 11 bases, with 14 bases left between them. CDR3 protein: CASSGDRGMAFF. CDR3 sequence (DNA): TGTGCCAGCAGCGGGGACCGGGGAATGGCTTTCTTT.

V is TRBV29-1 and J is TRBJ2-5; D is possibly TRBD1 (5 bases). The V end was cut by 3 bases, the J end by 1 base, with 9 bases between. The germline CDR1 and CDR2 sequences are SQVTM and ANQGSEA. The CDR3 totals 13 residues. CDR3 sequence (DNA): TGCAGCGTTGATGGCAGGGCCCAAGAGACCCAGTACTTC. Translating gives CSVDGRAQETQYF.

The chain joins TRBV7-8 to TRBJ1-1, with 8 bases identical to TRBD1. V dropped 1 base and J dropped 7; count of bases not matched to a gene: 8. Germline CDR1 SGHVS, CDR2 FQNEAQ. This CDR3 has 15 residues. CDR3 nucleotides: TGTGCCAGCAGCTTAGAGGGCAGGGGGCCCGTTGAAGCTTTCTTT. Translated: CASSLEGRGPVEAFF.

The V and J genes are TRBV6-5 and TRBJ2-5, with TRBD2 as a possible D gene (5 bases). Trimming removed 5 bases at V and 4 bases at J, with 11 bases between. The CDR3 contains 13 residues. Germline V gives CDR1 MNHEY, CDR2 SVGAGI. The CDR3 region has the DNA TGTGCCAGCAGTCCGTGGGCGGGAGAGACCCAGTACTTC. Protein sequence: CASSPWAGETQYF.